What follows are 3 T cell receptor beta chains derived from one specimen sequenced in a study of blood T cell repertoires in COVID-19. TCRdb's table, derived via immunoSEQ multiplex PCR, lists solely in-frame clones and lacks some. The sample yields under 150,000 clones, about 70% seen once. The sample taken for sequencing was peripheral blood. The receptor source for this set is a woman in her 70s with acute or convalescent COVID-19.

This clone has more than one count but fewer than ten. The rearrangement uses TRBV10-3 and TRBJ1-2; D possibly corresponds to TRBD1 (5 bases). Germline V gene lookup returns CDR1 ENHRY and CDR2 SYGVKD. CDR3 size: 13 residues. Trimming cost V 7 bases and J 8 bases, with 17 bases left between them. CDR3 nucleotides: TGTGCCATCAAGCGGGGACCATCGGGAGGCTACACCTTC. Its protein is CAIKRGPSGGYTF.

This rearrangement joins TRBV5-4 to TRBJ1-2, with D tentatively TRBD1 (5 bases). The CDR3 contains 14 residues. Germline V gene lookup returns CDR1 SGHNT and CDR2 YYREEE (reference sequence). V shed 2 bases and J shed 2 bases, with 10 bases lying between them. The CDR3, as DNA: TGTGCCAGCAGCTTAGGGGTGGCCAACTATGGCTACACCTTC. Translated: CASSLGVANYGYTF.

This clone was detected only a few times. This rearrangement joins TRBV29-1 to TRBJ1-3; TRBD1 is a possible D gene (5 bases). Germline V gives CDR1 SQVTM, CDR2 ANQGSEA. The CDR3 covers 16 residues. With 6 bases removed from V and 8 bases from J, the gap between germline ends came to 26 bases. The CDR3 is CSVPPRRAGATHTIYF. The CDR3 nucleotides read TGCAGCGTCCCCCCGCGCAGGGCTGGCGCCACTCACACCATATATTTT.